Below, 4 T cell receptor beta chains from the same sample are listed, as sequenced in a study of T cells in Graves' hyperthyroidism and ophthalmopathy. RNA transcripts yielded amplified TCR beta CDR3 regions. A first-round RT-PCR of the TCR CDR3 used the HTBI primer set. Each CDR3 protein gets one entry after TCRdb re-called the multiplex PCR reads with MiXCR. The sample holds approximately 270,000 distinct CDR3 sequences, 14% to 15% seen once. The specimen sequenced was blood. The receptor source for this set is a middle-aged woman with Graves' hyperthyroidism that later progressed to Graves' ophthalmopathy.

This clonotype was observed at least ten times. The chain joins TRBV30 to TRBJ1-1; D not resolved. The CDR3 covers 12 residues. Trimming took off 2 bases at V and 6 bases at J, with 10 bases between the two ends. CDR1 is GTSNPN and CDR2 is SVGIG in the germline V gene (reference sequence). CDR3 coding DNA: TGTGCCTGGAGTCCCCAGGACCCTGAAGCTTTCTTT. Translation gives CAWSPQDPEAFF.

This sequence joins TRBV2 and TRBJ2-3; D might be TRBD2 (5 bases). V shed 8 bases and J shed 2 bases, with 17 bases lying between them. Germline V gene lookup returns CDR1 SNHLY and CDR2 FYNNEI. The CDR3 runs 15 residues. Here the CDR3 reads CASAQTGLFTDTQYF. CDR3 in DNA: TGTGCCAGCGCGCAAACTGGACTTTTCACAGATACGCAGTATTTT.

The chain combines TRBV15 with TRBJ2-3, with D perhaps TRBD2 (6 bases). This CDR3 spans 14 amino acids. V was trimmed by 3 bases and J by 4 bases, leaving 11 bases between them. Germline CDR1 is LNHNV and CDR2 is YYDKDF (reference sequence). The CDR3 sequence is CATSSWPGADTQYF. In DNA form, the CDR3 reads TGTGCCACCAGCAGCTGGCCGGGAGCAGATACGCAGTATTTT. The complete variable domain, with remaining parts taken from reference TRBV15 and TRBJ2-3, reads DAMVIQNPRYQVTQFGKPVTLSCSQTLNHNVMYWYQQKSSQAPKLLFHYYDKDFNNEADTPDNFQSRRPNTSFCFLDIRSPGLGDTAMYLCATSSWPGADTQYFGPGTRLTVL.

Ten or more counts support this clonotype. The chain links TRBV7-3 to TRBJ2-3; D is uncertain. Germline values: CDR1 SGHTA, CDR2 FQGTGA. V lost 1 base to trimming and J lost 1 base, with 6 bases between them. This CDR3 comprises 14 residues. This CDR3 reads CASSLIGRTDTQYF. CDR3 bases: TGTGCCAGCAGCTTAATAGGGCGCACAGATACGCAGTATTTT.